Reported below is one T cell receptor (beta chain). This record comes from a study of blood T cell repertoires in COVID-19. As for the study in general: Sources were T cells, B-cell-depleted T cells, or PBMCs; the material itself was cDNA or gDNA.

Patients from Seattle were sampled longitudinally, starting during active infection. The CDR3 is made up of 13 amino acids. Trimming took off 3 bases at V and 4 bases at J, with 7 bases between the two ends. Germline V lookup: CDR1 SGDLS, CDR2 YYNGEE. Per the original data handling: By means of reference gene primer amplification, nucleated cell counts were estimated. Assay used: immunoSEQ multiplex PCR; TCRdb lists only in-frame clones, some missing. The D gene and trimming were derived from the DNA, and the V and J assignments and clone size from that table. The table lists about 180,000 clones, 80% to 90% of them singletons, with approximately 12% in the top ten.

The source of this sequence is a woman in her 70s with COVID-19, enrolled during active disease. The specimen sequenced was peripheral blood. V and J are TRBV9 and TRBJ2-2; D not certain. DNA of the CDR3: TGTGCCAGCAGCGAGTACACCACCGGGGAGCTGTTTTTT. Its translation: CASSEYTTGELFF. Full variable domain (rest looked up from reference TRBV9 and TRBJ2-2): DSGVTQTPKHLITATGQRVTLRCSPRSGDLSVYWYQQSLDQGLQFLIQYYNGEERAKGNILERFSAQQFPDLHSELNLSSLELGDSALYFCASSEYTTGELFFGEGSRLTVL.